This record concerns one TCR beta chain sequence. Germline-derived CDR1 and CDR2 are SNHLY and FYNNEI. This CDR3 spans 15 amino acids. Trimming removed 3 bases from V and 2 bases from J, with 11 bases in between. Total RNA was isolated from each sample in quantities of at least 5.5 micrograms. This record comes from a study of blood T cells in healthy people across ages. Together with a sample-barcoded 5' primer, a J-beta primer mix was included in a second PCR lasting about 7 to 11 cycles. TCRdb used MiXCR to reprocess the 5' RACE reads, holding one entry per CDR3 protein. Of about 780,000 distinct CDR3 sequences in the sample, 35% to 50% were seen once.

The V gene is TRBV2, the J gene TRBJ2-1; TRBD1 is a possible D gene (6 bases). The sequencing sample was made of blood. The receptor was isolated from an elderly man in good health. Here the CDR3 reads CASSDGQQTYNEQFF. The DNA of the CDR3 is TGTGCCAGCAGTGACGGACAGCAGACCTACAATGAGCAGTTCTTC.